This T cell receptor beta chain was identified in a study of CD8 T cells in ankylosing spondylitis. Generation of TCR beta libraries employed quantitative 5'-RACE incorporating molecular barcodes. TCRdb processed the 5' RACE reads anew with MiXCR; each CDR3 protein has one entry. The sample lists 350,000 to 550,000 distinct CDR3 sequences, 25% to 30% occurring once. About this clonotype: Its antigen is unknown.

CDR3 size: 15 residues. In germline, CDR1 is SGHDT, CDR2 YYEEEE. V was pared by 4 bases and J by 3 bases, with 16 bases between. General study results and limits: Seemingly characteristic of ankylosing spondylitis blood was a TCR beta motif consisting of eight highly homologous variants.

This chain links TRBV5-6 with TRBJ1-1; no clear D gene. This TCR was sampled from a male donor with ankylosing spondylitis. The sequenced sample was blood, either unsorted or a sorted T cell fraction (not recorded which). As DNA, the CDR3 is TGTGCCAGCAGCCCCGGGGTGAAAAGGGACACTGAAGCTTTCTTT. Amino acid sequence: CASSPGVKRDTEAFF.